These 19 T cell receptor beta chains came from one sample sequenced in a study of long-term antiretroviral therapy in people with HIV. Survey level was the resolution at which the v3.0 immunoSEQ assay ran. Clones were sequenced by immunoSEQ multiplex PCR, and TCRdb holds only the in-frame ones, with some missing. Of approximately 10,000 clones in the sample, under 80% were seen once. This sample comprised unsorted PBMCs, obtained at the start of antiretroviral therapy, before treatment. The receptors were sampled from a man aged 25-45 years with HIV.

The chain links TRBV6-5 to TRBJ1-4; TRBD1 might be the D (5 bases). There are 16 residues in the CDR3. Germline CDR1 is MNHEY and CDR2 is SVGAGI. Trimming left V 2 bases short and J 7 bases short, with 17 bases between. CDR3 nucleotide sequence: TGTGCCAGCAGTTACGCGGGGCCACGCGGGGGTGAAAAACTGTTTTTT. As protein: CASSYAGPRGGEKLFF.

The V call is TRBV11-1, the J call TRBJ2-7; 7 bases align to TRBD1. Germline assignment: CDR1 SGHAT and CDR2 FQDESV (reference sequence). V lost 2 bases and J lost 10; bases outside the gene matches: 8. The CDR3 contains 13 residues. CDR3 bases: TGTGCCAGCAGCTTAACACGACAGGGCGAACAGTACTTC. Protein product: CASSLTRQGEQYF.

The chain uses TRBV29-1 and TRBJ2-7, with D hard to call. The CDR3 sequence is 13 residues long. From germline, CDR1 is SQVTM and CDR2 ANQGSEA. The V gene lost 7 bases and the J gene lost 6 bases, with 19 bases spanning the gap. CDR3 amino acids: CSAAASEWSEQYF. The CDR3 DNA sequence: TGCAGCGCCGCCGCCTCTGAGTGGTCCGAGCAGTACTTC.

This clone was seen a few times. V usage is TRBV7-3 and J usage is TRBJ2-6; no firm D call. V lost 6 bases, J lost 4 bases, and 7 bases lay in between. CDR1 is SGHTA, CDR2 FQGTGA, per germline. The CDR3 is 13 residues long. The CDR3 sequence: CASRAVGANVLTF. The CDR3 nucleotides are TGTGCCAGCAGAGCCGTGGGGGCCAACGTCCTGACTTTC.

In its sample, this clone was seen once. The chain employs TRBV27 and TRBJ1-1; unclear D gene. The V and J ends lost 7 bases and 4 bases respectively, with 13 bases between them. CDR1 MNHEY and CDR2 SMNVEV come from the germline V gene (reference sequence). This CDR3 spans 13 amino acids. The chain's CDR3 is CASTLNLGTEAFF. CDR3 nucleotides: TGTGCCAGCACCCTGAACCTGGGCACTGAAGCTTTCTTT.

This chain uses TRBV19 with TRBJ1-3, with D unresolved. The germline CDR1 and CDR2 sequences are LNHDA and SQIVND (reference sequence). The V and J ends lost 1 base and 4 bases respectively, with 8 bases between them. CDR3 size: 14 residues. Here the CDR3 DNA reads TGTGCCAGTAGTATAGGGGGTGTCGGAAACACCATATATTTT. Residues: CASSIGGVGNTIYF.

The J gene is TRBJ2-7, the V gene TRBV2; D is unclear. CDR3 length equals 11 residues. V shed 7 bases and J shed 8 bases, with 12 bases lying between them. Germline loops: CDR1 SNHLY, CDR2 FYNNEI. CDR3: CASILTMKQYF. CDR3 DNA: TGTGCCAGCATACTGACCATGAAGCAGTACTTC.

V gene TRBV11-2 combines with J gene TRBJ2-1; TRBD2 matches 7 bases. The CDR3 length is 15 residues. After removal of 7 bases from V and 7 bases from J, the junction contained 13 bases not matched to a gene. The germline CDR1 and CDR2 sequences are SGHAT and FQNNGV. The CDR3 coding sequence is TGTGCCAGCACCTCCGATGGGAGGGGAGGGAATGAGCAGTTCTTC. Amino acid sequence: CASTSDGRGGNEQFF.

On this clone: Within the sample, other DNA sequences also encode this same CDR3. The genes are TRBV5-1 and TRBJ2-1; 13 bases match TRBD2. The length of the CDR3 is 16 residues. CDR1 and CDR2 from the germline V gene are SGHRS and YFSETQ. Trimming removed 4 bases from V and 5 bases from J; junction bases left unmatched: 6. The CDR3 region has the DNA TGCGCCAGCAGCCTTACGACTAGCGGGAGGAACAATGAGCAGTTCTTC. This sequence encodes CASSLTTSGRNNEQFF.

V and J are TRBV10-1 and TRBJ2-2, with TRBD1 as a possible D gene (8 bases). The CDR3 spans 15 residues. Per germline, CDR1 WNHNN and CDR2 SYGVQD (reference sequence). Trimming cost V 4 bases and J 5 bases, with 14 bases left between them. The CDR3 sequence: CASSVDRGGTGELFF. In DNA, the CDR3 is TGCGCCAGCAGTGTCGACAGGGGAGGGACCGGGGAGCTGTTTTTT.

This CDR3 is CASSKLYSNQPQHF. Here the CDR3 DNA reads TGTGCCAGTAGCAAGTTATATAGCAATCAGCCCCAGCATTTT. The V gene is TRBV19, the J gene TRBJ1-5; D unclear. V was cut by 6 bases and J by 0 bases, with 9 bases left in between. The CDR3 loop spans 14 amino acids. In germline, CDR1 is LNHDA, CDR2 SQIVND (reference sequence).

V usage is TRBV11-2 and J usage is TRBJ2-1, with 9 bases that match TRBD1. The CDR3 runs 12 residues. V gave up 1 base and J gave up 16 bases; unmatched junction bases: 5. Per germline, CDR1 SGHAT and CDR2 FQNNGV. The chain's CDR3 is CASSLAGTGRFF. The CDR3 region has the DNA TGTGCCAGCAGCTTAGCCGGGACAGGGCGATTCTTC.

This clone counts as medium-sized. The chain recombines TRBV27 with TRBJ1-2, with D possibly matching TRBD1 (5 bases). The V gene's germline CDR1 is MNHEY and CDR2 SMNVEV (reference sequence). Trimming took off 3 bases at V and 14 bases at J, with 22 bases between the two ends. This CDR3 is 14 amino acids long. CDR3 amino acids: CASSFSFGTQMETF. As DNA, the CDR3 is TGTGCCAGCAGTTTTTCTTTTGGGACCCAAATGGAGACCTTC.

This clone was detected only once. The chain combines TRBV14 with TRBJ2-1; D ambiguous. Trimming took off 2 bases at V and 10 bases at J, with 9 bases between the two ends. The CDR3 is 12 amino acids. Germline V gives CDR1 SGHDN, CDR2 FVKESK. CDR3 loop: CASSQYPAEQFF. The CDR3, as DNA: TGTGCCAGCAGCCAATACCCAGCGGAGCAGTTCTTC.

V is TRBV18 and J is TRBJ2-2; 7 bases align to TRBD1. Germline loops: CDR1 KGHSH, CDR2 LQKENI. CDR3 length: 16 residues. The V and J ends lost 3 bases and 2 bases, in that order; junction bases with no gene match: 6. CDR3 DNA sequence: TGTGCCAGCTCACCGACCGGGACAGCAAACACCGGGGAGCTGTTTTTT. Translated: CASSPTGTANTGELFF.

This chain's CDR3 is CASSEIQGTEQYF. The CDR3 DNA reads as TGTGCCAGCAGTGAAATACAGGGTACCGAGCAGTACTTC. The J gene is TRBJ2-7, the V gene TRBV6-4, with TRBD1 as a possible D gene (6 bases). The CDR3 runs to 13 residues. Trimming left V 3 bases short and J 6 bases short, with 12 bases between. In germline, CDR1 is MRHNA, CDR2 SNTAGT.

The gene calls are TRBV10-3 and TRBJ1-3, with D hard to call. This CDR3 is built from 14 residues. The germline gives CDR1 ENHRY, CDR2 SYGVKD. Trimming took 3 bases from V and 0 from J, leaving 6 bases between them. CDR3 sequence: CAISDTGSGNTIYF. CDR3 coding DNA: TGTGCCATCAGTGATACGGGCTCTGGAAACACCATATATTTT.

V is TRBV9 and J is TRBJ2-3; weak D call: TRBD2 (6 bases). The CDR3 is 16 amino acids. Germline values: CDR1 SGDLS, CDR2 YYNGEE. Trimming stripped 0 bases from V and 2 bases from J, with 13 bases between. This chain's CDR3 is CASSVVPGGNTDTQYF. As DNA, the CDR3 is TGTGCCAGCAGCGTAGTACCCGGGGGAAACACAGATACGCAGTATTTT.

The chain recombines TRBV13 with TRBJ1-4; 7 bases map to TRBD1. The CDR3 consists of 15 residues. Germline V gene data show CDR1 as PRHDT and CDR2 as FYEKMQ (reference sequence). The V gene end was trimmed by 5 bases and the J gene end by 0 bases; junction bases not matched to a gene: 3. The CDR3 DNA sequence: TGTGCCAGCAGCCTCGGGACAGCAACTAATGAAAAACTGTTTTTT. It translates to CASSLGTATNEKLFF.